Listed below are T cell receptor beta chains from one sample, sequenced in a study of T cells in Graves' hyperthyroidism and ophthalmopathy. TCRdb re-called the multiplex PCR reads with MiXCR, one entry per CDR3 protein. The sample carries 700,000 or so distinct CDR3 sequences, about a sixth recorded once. Sequencing was done on a sample of blood. The receptors here all came from a man aged 18 to 29 with Graves' hyperthyroidism. Both conserved end residues are part of each CDR3. D genes are given only for firm matches.

j_call	d_call	v_call	cdr3_aa
TRBJ2-7	TRBD1	TRBV12-3/TRBV12-4	CASSWTGGDEQYF
TRBJ2-5	TRBD1	TRBV28	CASSAGGRRETQYF
TRBJ1-5	-	TRBV18	CASSRGGGRQPQHF
TRBJ2-5	-	TRBV3-1	CASEDAQETQYF
TRBJ2-7	-	TRBV28	CASSFALGYEQYF
TRBJ2-7	-	TRBV29-1	CSVVVSIYEQYF
TRBJ2-7	TRBD2	TRBV28	CASRSPGLPGGQYF
TRBJ2-2	-	TRBV5-4	CASSPIGGLYTGELFF
TRBJ2-3	-	TRBV12-3/TRBV12-4	CASSLSQVYLTDTQYF
TRBJ1-1	-	TRBV30	CAWSTGTEAFF